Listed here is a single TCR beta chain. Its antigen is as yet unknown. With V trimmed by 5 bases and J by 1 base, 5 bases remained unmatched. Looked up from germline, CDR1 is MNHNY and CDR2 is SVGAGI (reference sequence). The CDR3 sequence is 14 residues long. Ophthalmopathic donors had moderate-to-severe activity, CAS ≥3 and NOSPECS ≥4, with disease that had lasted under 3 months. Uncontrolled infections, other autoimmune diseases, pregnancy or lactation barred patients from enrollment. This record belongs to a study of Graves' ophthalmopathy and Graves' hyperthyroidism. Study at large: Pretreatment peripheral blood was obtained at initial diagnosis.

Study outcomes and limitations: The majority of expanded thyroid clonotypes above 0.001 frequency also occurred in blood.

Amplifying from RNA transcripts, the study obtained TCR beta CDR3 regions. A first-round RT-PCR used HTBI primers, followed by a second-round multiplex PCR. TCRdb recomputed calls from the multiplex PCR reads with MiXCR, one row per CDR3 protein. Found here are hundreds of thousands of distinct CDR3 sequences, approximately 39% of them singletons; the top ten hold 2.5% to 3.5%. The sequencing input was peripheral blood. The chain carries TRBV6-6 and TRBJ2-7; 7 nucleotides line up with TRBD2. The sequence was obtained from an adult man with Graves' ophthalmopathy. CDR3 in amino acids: CASSQRGPSYEQYF. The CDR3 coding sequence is TGTGCCAGCAGTCAGCGGGGACCATCCTACGAGCAGTACTTC.